This TCR beta chain appears in the sequencing data of a study of human T cells and chemical hapten exposure. Study information: Researchers reported sensitizing a 2 cm by 2 cm upper inner arm skin site with 2% DPC.

Each CDR3 protein gets one entry after TCRdb re-called the RACE reads with MiXCR. This sample has 100,000 or so distinct CDR3 sequences, with more than 9% found just once. Study outcomes and limitations: While controls formed fewer of them, expanded TCRs formed significantly more large CDR3 similarity clusters. TCRs above 1 in 1000 frequency stayed constant with DPC sensitization.

Time point reported: patch test 1, 2 weeks after DPC sensitization. Treatment indicated: therapeutic diphenylcyclopropenone sensitization with weekly scalp DPC. Investigators collected blood before applying each patch test. This clonotype occurred many times. The antigen is undetermined. Germline CDR1 MNHEY, CDR2 SVGEGT. Trimming cost V 8 bases and J 10 bases; bases outside gene matches: 13. This CDR3 spans 15 amino acids. The TCR comes from a man in his forties with alopecia areata. Some clones in this sample may be carry-over from other donors' samples. The sequencing used whole blood, collected in connection with sensitization to the hapten diphenylcyclopropenone (DPC). The J gene is TRBJ2-1, the V gene TRBV6-2 or TRBV6-3, with 11 bases fitting TRBD2. CDR3 DNA: TGTGCCAGCTCCCGGTCACAACTAGCGGGAGAGGAGCAGTTCTTC. Translation: CASSRSQLAGEEQFF.